This T cell receptor (beta chain) stems from a study of cytomegalovirus exposure and HLA in healthy donors. Study-wide points: The likely origin of a cluster of highly shared sequence variants was a sequencing artifact. A later analysis reportedly identified an Asian-associated ancestry cluster as carrying fewer N-insertions than the 666-donor mean. TCR beta V- and J-gene trimming, according to a later analysis, was linked to a missense DCLRE1C variant.

Per the germline V gene, CDR1 is PRHDT and CDR2 is FYEKMQ (reference sequence). V lost 6 bases, J lost 4 bases, and 11 bases lay in between. CDR3 length: 13 residues. For this clone: Its target is not known.

13 Jbeta primers and 60 Vbeta primers were used for the PCR. Only in-frame clones appear in the TCRdb table, and some are missing; sequencing was by immunoSEQ multiplex PCR. The data show about 190,000 clones, around 75% seen once. Sequencing input: PBMCs. The chain employs TRBV13 and TRBJ2-3, with D possibly TRBD1 on 6 matching bases. The TCR was taken from a man aged 35 to 55 in good health and CMV-seropositive. CDR3 DNA: TGTGCCAGCAGTGCAGGGGAACCAGATACGCAGTATTTT. This gives the protein CASSAGEPDTQYF.